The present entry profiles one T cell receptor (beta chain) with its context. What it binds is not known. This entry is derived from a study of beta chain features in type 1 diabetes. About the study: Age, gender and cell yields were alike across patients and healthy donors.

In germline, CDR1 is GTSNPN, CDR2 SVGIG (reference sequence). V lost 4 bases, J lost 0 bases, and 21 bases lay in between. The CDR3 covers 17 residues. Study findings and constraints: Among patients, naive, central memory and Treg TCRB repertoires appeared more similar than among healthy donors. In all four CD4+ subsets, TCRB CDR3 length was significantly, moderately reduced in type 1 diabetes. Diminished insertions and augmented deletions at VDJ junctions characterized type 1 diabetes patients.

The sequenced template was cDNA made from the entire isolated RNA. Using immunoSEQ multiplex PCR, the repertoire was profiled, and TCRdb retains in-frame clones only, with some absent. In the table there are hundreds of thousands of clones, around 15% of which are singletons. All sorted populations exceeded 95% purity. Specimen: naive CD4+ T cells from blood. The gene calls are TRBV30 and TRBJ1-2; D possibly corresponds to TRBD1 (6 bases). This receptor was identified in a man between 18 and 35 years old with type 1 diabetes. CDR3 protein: CAWNHFKRQEANYGYTF. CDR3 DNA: TGTGCCTGGAATCATTTTAAAAGACAGGAGGCTAACTATGGCTACACCTTC. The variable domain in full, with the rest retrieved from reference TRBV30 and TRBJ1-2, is SQTIHQWPATLVQPVGSPLSLECTVEGTSNPNLYWYRQAAGRGLQLLFYSVGIGQISSEVPQNLSASRPQDRQFILSSKKLLLSDSGFYLCAWNHFKRQEANYGYTFGSGTRLTVV.